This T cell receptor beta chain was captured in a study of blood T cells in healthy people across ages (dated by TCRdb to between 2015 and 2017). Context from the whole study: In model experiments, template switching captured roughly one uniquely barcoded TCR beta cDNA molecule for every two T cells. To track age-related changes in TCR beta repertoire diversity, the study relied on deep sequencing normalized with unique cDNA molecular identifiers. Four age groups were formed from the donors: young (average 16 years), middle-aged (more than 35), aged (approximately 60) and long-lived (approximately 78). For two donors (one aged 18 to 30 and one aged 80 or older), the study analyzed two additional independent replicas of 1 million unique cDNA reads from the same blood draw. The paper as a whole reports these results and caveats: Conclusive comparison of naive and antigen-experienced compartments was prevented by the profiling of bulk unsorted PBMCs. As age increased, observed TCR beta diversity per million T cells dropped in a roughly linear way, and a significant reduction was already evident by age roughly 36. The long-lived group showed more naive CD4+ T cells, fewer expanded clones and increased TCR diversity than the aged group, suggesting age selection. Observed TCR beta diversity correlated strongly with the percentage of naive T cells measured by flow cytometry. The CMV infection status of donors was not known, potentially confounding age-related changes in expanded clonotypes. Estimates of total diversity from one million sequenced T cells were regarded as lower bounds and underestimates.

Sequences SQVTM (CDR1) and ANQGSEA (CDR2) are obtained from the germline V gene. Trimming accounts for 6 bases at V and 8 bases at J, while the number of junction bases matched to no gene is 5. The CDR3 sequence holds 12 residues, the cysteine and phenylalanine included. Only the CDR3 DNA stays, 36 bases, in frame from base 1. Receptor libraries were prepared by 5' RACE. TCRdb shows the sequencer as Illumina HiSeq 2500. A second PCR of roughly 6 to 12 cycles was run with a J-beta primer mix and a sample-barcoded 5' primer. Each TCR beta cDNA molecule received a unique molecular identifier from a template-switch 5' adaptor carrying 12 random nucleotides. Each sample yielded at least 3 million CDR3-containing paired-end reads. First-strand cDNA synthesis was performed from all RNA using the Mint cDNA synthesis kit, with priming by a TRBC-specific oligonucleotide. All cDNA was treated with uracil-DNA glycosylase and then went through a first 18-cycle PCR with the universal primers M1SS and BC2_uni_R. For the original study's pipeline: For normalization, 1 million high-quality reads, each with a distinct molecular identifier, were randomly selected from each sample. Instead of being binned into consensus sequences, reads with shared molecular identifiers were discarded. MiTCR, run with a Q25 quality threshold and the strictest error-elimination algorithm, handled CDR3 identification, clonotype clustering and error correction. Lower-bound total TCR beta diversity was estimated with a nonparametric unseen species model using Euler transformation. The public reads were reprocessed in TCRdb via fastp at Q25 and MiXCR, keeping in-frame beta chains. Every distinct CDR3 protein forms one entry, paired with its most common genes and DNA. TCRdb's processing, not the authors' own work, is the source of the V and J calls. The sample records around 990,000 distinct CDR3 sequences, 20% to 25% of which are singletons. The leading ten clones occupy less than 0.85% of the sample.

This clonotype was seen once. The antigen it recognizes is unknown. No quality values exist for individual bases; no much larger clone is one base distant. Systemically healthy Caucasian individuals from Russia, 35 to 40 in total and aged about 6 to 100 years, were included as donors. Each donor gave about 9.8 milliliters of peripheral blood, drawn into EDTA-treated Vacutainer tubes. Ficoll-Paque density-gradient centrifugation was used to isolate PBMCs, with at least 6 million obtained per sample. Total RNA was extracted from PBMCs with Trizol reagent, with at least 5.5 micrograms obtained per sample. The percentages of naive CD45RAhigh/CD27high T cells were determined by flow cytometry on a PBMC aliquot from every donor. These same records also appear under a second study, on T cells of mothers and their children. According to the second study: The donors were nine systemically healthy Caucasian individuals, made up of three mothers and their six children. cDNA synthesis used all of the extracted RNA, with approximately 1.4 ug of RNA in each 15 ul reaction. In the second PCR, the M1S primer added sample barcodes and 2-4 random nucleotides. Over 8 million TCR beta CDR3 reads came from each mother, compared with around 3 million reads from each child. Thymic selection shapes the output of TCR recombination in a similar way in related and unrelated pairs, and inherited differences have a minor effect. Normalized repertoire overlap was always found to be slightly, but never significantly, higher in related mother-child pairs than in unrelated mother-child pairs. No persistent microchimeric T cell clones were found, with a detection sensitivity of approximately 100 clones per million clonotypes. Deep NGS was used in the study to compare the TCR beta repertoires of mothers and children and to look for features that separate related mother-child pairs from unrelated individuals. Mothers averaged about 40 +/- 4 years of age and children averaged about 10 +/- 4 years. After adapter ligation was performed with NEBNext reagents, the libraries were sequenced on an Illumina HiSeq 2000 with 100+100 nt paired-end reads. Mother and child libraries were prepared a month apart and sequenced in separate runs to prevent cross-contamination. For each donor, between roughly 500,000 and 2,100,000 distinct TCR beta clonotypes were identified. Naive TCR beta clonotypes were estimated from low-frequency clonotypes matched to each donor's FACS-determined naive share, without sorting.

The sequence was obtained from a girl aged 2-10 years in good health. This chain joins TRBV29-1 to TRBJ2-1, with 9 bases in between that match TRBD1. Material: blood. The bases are TGCAGCGTCCACAGGGGGCGAGATGAGCAGTTCTTC. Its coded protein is CSVHRGRDEQFF.